The clone carrying this T cell receptor (beta chain) was picked up many times. Its cognate antigen is unknown. A patient was excluded if there was uncontrolled infection, other autoimmune disease, pregnancy or lactation. The V and J ends lost 1 base and 6 bases respectively, with 9 bases between them. The length of the CDR3 is 14 residues. Germline CDR1 MDHEN, CDR2 SYDVKM. This record comes from a study of T cells in Graves' hyperthyroidism and ophthalmopathy. Looking at the study overall: Peripheral blood was obtained at initial diagnosis, preceding any treatment.

Findings and limits, study-wide: In the analysis, a 13 V-J model separated ophthalmopathy from stable hyperthyroidism. With a median lead of roughly 6.2 months before onset, the model predicted ophthalmopathy.

TCR beta CDR3 regions were amplified from RNA transcripts. The HTBI primer set was used in a first-round RT-PCR of the TCR CDR3. TCRdb analysed the multiplex PCR reads with MiXCR anew, one entry per CDR3 protein. This sample has 300,000 to 450,000 distinct CDR3 sequences, with 17% found just once. The chain has TRBV28 and TRBJ2-2; D is ambiguous. The sequenced sample consisted of blood. The receptor was derived from a woman aged 30 to 39 with Graves' hyperthyroidism that later progressed to Graves' ophthalmopathy. Here the CDR3 reads CASSLFKGPGELFF. In nucleotides, the CDR3 is TGTGCCAGCAGTTTATTTAAGGGTCCCGGGGAGCTGTTTTTT.